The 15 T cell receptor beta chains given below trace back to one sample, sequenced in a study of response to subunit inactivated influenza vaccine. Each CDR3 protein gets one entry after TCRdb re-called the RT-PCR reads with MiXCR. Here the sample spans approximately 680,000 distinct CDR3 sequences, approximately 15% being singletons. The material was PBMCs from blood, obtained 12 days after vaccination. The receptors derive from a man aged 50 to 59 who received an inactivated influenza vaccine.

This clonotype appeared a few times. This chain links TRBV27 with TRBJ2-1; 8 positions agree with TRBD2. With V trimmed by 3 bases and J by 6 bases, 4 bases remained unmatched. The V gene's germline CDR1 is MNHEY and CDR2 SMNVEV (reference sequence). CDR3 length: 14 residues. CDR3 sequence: CASSFYGRANEQFF. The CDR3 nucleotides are TGTGCCAGCAGTTTTTACGGGAGGGCCAATGAGCAGTTCTTC.

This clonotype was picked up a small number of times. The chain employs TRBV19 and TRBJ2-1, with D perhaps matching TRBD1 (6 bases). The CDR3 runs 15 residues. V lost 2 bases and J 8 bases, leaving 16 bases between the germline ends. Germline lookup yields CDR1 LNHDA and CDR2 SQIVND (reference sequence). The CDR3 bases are TGTGCCAGTAGTATATGGGCAGGGGATTTCCATGAGCAGTTCTTC. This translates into CASSIWAGDFHEQFF.

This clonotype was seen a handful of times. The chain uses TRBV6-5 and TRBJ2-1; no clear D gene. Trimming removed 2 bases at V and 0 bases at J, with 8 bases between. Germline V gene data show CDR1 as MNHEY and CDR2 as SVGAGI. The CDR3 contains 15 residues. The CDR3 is CASSYDFSSYNEQFF. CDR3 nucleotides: TGTGCCAGCAGTTACGATTTTAGCTCCTACAATGAGCAGTTCTTC.

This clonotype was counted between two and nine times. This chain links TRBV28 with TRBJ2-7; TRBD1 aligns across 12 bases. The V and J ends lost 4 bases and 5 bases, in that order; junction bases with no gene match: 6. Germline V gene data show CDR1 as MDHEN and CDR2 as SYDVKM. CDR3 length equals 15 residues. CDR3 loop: CASSSPGQGANEQYF. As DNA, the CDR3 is TGTGCCAGCAGTTCGCCGGGACAGGGGGCCAACGAGCAGTACTTC.

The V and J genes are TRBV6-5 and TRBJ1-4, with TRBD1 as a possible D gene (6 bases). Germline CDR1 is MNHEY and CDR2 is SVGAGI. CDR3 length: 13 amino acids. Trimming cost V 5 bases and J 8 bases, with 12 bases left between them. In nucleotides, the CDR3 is TGTGCCAGCAGTCACGGGACAAGGGAAAAACTGTTTTTT. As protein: CASSHGTREKLFF.

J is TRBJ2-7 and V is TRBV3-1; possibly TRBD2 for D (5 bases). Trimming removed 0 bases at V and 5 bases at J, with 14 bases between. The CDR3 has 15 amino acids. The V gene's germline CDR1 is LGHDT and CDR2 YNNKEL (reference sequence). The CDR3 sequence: CASSQEPGIGNEQYF. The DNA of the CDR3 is TGTGCCAGCAGCCAAGAACCCGGGATCGGCAACGAGCAGTACTTC.

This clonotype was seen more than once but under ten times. CDR3 DNA sequence: TGTGCCAGCAGCCCCCTCCCGGGTAATGAGCAGTTCTTC. The encoded protein is CASSPLPGNEQFF. This chain uses TRBV28 with TRBJ2-1; unclear D gene. Germline CDR1 MDHEN, CDR2 SYDVKM. This CDR3 region has 13 residues. V lost 6 bases and J lost 7, with 13 bases in between.

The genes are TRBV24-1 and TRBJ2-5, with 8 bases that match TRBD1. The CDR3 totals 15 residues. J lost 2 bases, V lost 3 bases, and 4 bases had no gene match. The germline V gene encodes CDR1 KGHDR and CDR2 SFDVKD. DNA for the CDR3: TGTGCCACCAGTGATCGAGGACAGGGACAAGAGACCCAGTACTTC. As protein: CATSDRGQGQETQYF.

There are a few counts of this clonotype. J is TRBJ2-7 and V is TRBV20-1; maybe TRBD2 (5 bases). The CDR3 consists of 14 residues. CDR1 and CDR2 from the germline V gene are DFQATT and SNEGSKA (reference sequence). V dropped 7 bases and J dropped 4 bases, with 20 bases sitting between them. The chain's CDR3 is CSGSDEGVGYEQYF. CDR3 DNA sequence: TGCAGTGGCTCAGACGAGGGAGTAGGGTACGAGCAGTACTTC.

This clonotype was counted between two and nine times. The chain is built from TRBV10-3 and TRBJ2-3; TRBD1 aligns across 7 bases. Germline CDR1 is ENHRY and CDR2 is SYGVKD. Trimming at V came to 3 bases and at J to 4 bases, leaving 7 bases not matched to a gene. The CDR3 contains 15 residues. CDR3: CAISDPGQWADTQYF. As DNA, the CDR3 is TGTGCCATCAGTGACCCGGGACAGTGGGCAGATACGCAGTATTTT.

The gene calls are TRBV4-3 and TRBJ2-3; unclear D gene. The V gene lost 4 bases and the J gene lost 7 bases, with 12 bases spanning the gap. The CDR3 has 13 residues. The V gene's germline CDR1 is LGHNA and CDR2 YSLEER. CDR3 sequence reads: CASSPTERNTQYF. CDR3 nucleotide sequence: TGCGCCAGCAGCCCAACGGAACGCAATACGCAGTATTTT.

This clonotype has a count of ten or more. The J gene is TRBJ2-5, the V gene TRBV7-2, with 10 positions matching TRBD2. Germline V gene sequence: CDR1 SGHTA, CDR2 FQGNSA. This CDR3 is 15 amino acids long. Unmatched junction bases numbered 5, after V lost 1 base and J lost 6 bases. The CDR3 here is CASSLGTSGMKTQYF. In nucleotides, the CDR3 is TGTGCCAGCAGCTTAGGGACTAGCGGTATGAAGACCCAGTACTTC.

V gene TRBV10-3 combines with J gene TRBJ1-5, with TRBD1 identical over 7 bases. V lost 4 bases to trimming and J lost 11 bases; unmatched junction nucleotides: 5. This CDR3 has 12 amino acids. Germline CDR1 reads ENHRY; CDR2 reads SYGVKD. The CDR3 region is CAISVEGAAQHF. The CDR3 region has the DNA TGTGCCATCAGTGTAGAGGGGGCAGCCCAGCATTTT.

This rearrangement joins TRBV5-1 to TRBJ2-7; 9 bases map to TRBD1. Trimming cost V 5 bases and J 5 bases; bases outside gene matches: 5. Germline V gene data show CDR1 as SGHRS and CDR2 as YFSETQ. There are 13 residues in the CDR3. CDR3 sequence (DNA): TGCGCCAGCAGACCTACAGGGGGCCACGAGCAGTACTTC. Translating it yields CASRPTGGHEQYF.

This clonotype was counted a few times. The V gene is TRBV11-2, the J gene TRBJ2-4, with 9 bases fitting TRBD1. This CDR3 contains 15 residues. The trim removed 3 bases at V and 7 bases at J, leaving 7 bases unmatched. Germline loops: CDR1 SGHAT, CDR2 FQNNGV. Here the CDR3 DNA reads TGTGCCAGCAGCTTGGGTACAGGGGGCGCGAACATTCAGTACTTC. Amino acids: CASSLGTGGANIQYF.